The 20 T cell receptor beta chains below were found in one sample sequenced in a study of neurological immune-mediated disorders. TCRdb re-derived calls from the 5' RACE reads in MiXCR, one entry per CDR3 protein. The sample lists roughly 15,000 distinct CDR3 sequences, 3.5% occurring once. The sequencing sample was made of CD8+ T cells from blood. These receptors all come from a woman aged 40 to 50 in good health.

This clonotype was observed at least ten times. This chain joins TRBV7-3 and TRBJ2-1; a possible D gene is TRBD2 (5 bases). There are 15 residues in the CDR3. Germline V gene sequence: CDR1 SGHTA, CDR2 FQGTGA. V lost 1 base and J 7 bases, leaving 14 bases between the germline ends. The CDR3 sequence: CASSLNMGVLNEQFF. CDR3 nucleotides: TGTGCCAGCAGCTTAAATATGGGAGTACTAAATGAGCAGTTCTTC.

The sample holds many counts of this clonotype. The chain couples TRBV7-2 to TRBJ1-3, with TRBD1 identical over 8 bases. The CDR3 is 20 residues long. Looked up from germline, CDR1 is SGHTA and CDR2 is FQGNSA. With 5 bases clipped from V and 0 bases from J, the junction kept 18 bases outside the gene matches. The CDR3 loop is CASSHLTDRGVRRSGNTIYF. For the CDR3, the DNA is TGTGCCAGCAGCCATCTAACTGACAGGGGAGTACGGCGCTCTGGAAACACCATATATTTT.

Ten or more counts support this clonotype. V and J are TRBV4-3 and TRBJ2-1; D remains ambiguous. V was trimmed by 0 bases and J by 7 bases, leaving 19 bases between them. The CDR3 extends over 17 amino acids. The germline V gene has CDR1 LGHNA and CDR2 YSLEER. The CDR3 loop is CASSQDLKSVRWNEQFF. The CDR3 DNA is TGCGCCAGCAGCCAAGATCTAAAGAGCGTCAGATGGAATGAGCAGTTCTTC.

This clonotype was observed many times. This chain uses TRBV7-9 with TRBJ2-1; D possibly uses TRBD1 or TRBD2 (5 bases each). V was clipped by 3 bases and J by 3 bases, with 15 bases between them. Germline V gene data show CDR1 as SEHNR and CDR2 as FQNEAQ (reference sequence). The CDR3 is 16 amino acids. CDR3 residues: CASSFAPGPIYNEQFF. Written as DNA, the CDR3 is TGTGCCAGCAGCTTTGCCCCGGGGCCCATCTACAATGAGCAGTTCTTC.

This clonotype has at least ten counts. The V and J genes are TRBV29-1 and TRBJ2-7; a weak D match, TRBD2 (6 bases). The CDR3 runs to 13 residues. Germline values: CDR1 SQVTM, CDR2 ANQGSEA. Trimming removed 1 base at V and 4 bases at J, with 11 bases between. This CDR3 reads CSVEGREPYEQYF. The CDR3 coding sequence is TGCAGCGTTGAAGGGAGGGAGCCTTACGAGCAGTACTTC.

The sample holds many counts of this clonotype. The CDR3 sequence: CASSLLTRGGMNEQFF. The CDR3 DNA sequence: TGTGCCAGCAGTTTACTAACTAGAGGCGGAATGAATGAGCAGTTCTTC. The chain couples TRBV28 to TRBJ2-1, with D perhaps TRBD2 (5 bases). This CDR3 is 16 amino acids long. V lost 2 bases and J lost 7, with 18 bases in between. CDR1 and CDR2 from the germline V gene are MDHEN and SYDVKM.

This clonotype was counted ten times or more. CDR3 in amino acids: CASSTRDRDTEAFF. CDR3 nucleotide sequence: TGTGCCAGCAGCACCCGGGACAGGGACACTGAAGCTTTCTTT. This chain joins TRBV9 and TRBJ1-1; 9 bases are shared with TRBD1. The V gene's germline CDR1 is SGDLS and CDR2 YYNGEE. The CDR3 length is 14 residues. V shed 4 bases, J shed 3 bases, and the junction held 4 bases outside the gene matches.

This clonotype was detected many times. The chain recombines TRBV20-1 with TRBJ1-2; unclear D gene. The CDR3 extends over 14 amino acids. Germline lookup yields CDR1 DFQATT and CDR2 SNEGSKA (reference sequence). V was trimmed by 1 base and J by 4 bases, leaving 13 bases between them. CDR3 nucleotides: TGCAGTGCTAGAGCGCTGGGATGGGGCTATGGCTACACCTTC. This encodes CSARALGWGYGYTF.

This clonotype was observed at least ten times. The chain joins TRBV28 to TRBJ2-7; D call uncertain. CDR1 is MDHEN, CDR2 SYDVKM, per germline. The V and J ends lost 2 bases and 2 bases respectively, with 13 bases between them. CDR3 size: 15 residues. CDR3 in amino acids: CASSLTAGDTYEQYF. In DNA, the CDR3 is TGTGCCAGCAGTTTAACGGCAGGTGACACCTACGAGCAGTACTTC.

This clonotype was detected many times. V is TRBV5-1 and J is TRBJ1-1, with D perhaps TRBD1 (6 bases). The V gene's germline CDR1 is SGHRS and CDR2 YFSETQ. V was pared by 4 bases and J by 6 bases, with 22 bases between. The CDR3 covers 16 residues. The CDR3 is CASSLAQTGAGAEAFF. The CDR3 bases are TGCGCCAGCAGCCTGGCGCAGACGGGGGCTGGGGCTGAAGCTTTCTTT.

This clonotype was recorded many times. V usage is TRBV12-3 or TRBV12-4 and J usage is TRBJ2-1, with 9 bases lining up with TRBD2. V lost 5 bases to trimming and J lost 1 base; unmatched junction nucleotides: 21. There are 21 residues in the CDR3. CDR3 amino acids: CASSLAGGRKVKEGSYNEQFF. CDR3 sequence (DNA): TGTGCCAGCAGTCTCGCGGGGGGGAGAAAGGTTAAGGAAGGGTCCTACAATGAGCAGTTCTTC.

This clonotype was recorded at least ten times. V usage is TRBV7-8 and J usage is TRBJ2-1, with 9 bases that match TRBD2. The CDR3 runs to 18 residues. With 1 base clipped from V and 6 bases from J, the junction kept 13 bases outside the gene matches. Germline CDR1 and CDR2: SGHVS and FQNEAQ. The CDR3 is CASSLVGGLLAGVNEQFF. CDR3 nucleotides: TGTGCCAGCAGCTTAGTAGGTGGTCTACTAGCGGGCGTCAATGAGCAGTTCTTC.

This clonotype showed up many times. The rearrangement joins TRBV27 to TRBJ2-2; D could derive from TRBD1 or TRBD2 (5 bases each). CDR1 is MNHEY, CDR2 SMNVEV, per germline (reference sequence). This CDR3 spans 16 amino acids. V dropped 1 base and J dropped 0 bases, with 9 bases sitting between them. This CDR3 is CASSLYGDPNTGELFF. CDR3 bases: TGTGCCAGCAGTTTATATGGGGACCCGAACACCGGGGAGCTGTTTTTT.

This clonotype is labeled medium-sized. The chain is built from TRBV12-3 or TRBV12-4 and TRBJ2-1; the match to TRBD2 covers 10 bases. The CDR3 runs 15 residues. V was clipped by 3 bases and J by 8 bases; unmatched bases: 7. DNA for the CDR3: TGTGCCAGCAGTTTCCCGCTAGCGGGAGTCTATGAGCAGTTCTTC. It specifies CASSFPLAGVYEQFF.

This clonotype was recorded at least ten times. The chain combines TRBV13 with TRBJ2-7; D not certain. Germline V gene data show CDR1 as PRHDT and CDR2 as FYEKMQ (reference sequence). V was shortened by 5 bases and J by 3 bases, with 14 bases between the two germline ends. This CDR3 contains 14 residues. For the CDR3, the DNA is TGTGCCAGCAGCATTAGTGTCAGTAACTACGAGCAGTACTTC. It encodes CASSISVSNYEQYF.

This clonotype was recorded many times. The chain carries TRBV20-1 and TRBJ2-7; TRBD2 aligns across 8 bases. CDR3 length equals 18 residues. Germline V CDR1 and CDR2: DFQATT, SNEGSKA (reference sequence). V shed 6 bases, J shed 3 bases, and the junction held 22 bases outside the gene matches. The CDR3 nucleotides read TGCAGTGCCCCCGTACGGGCTAGCGGGCTCTATCTTCTCTACGAGCAGTACTTC. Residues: CSAPVRASGLYLLYEQYF.

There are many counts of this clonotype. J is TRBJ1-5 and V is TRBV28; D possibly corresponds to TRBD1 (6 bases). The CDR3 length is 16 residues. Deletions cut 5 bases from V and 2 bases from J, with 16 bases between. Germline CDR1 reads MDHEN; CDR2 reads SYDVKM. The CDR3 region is CASSPSLQGGNQPQHF. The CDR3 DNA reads TGTGCCAGCAGTCCGTCTCTACAGGGCGGCAATCAGCCCCAGCATTTT.

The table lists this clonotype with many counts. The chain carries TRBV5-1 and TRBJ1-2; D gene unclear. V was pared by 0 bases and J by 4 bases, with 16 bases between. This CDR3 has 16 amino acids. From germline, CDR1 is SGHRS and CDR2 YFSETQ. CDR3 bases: TGCGCCAGCAGCTTGGATCCGGGATCCCTTCCCTATGGCTACACCTTC. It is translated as CASSLDPGSLPYGYTF.

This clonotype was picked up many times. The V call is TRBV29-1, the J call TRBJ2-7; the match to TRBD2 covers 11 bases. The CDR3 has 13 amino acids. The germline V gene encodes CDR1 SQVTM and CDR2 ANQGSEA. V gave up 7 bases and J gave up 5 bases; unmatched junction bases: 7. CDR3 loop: CSGVLAGEHEQYF. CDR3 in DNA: TGCAGCGGGGTACTAGCGGGAGAGCACGAGCAGTACTTC.

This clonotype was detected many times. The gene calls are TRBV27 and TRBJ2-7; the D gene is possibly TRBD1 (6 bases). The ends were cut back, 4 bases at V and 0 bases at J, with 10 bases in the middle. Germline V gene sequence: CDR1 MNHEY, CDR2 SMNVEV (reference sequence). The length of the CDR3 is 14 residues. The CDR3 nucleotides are TGTGCCAGCAGTTGGACAGTTTTCTCCTACGAGCAGTACTTC. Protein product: CASSWTVFSYEQYF.